This is a list of T cell receptor beta chains from one sample in a study of OX40 agonist ivuxolimab in advanced cancers. Profiled with immunoSEQ multiplex PCR; TCRdb holds only in-frame clones, not every one. The table has tens of thousands of clones, 75% to 85% seen once. The sequencing used CD4+ or CD8+ T cells sorted from blood, collected in a trial of the OX40 agonist ivuxolimab. Every receptor here comes from an adult with an advanced solid tumor such as melanoma, head and neck, liver or kidney cancer. Both conserved end residues are part of each CDR3. A D gene is named only where the DNA matches it firmly. Some rows have no size entry. The others give once, few or many, or a class for an expanded clone.

NA,NA,TRBJ1-6,TRBV5-4,CASSLGQAEDSPLHF,TGTGCCAGCAGCTTGGGGCAGGCGGAAGATTCACCCCTCCACTTT
NA,NA,TRBJ1-4,TRBV5-6,CASSSVGGDEKLFF,TGTGCCAGCAGCTCTGTGGGGGGGGATGAAAAACTGTTTTTT
NA,NA,TRBJ2-2,TRBV9,CASSALQGAGELFF,TGTGCCAGCAGCGCCCTACAGGGAGCGGGGGAGCTGTTTTTT
NA,once,TRBJ2-3,TRBV7-6,CASSGGRDTQYF,TGTGCCAGCAGCGGTGGTAGGGATACGCAGTATTTT
TRBD1,NA,TRBJ2-2,TRBV27,CASSLRQGNTGELFF,TGTGCCAGCAGTTTACGACAGGGGAACACCGGGGAGCTGTTTTTT
NA,NA,TRBJ2-3,TRBV5-6,CASSLLATTWDTDTQYF,TGTGCCAGCAGCTTGTTGGCTACCACTTGGGACACAGATACGCAGTATTTT
TRBD1,NA,TRBJ2-1,TRBV18,CASSPSGQSYNEQFF,TGTGCCAGCTCACCCTCGGGACAGAGCTACAATGAGCAGTTCTTC
NA,NA,TRBJ1-4,TRBV2,CASNLQLGQSGINEKLFF,TGTGCCAGCAATCTTCAGTTGGGACAATCAGGGATTAATGAAAAACTGTTTTTT
NA,NA,TRBJ1-2,TRBV5-4,CASSLTGEGGYTF,TGTGCCAGCAGCCTGACTGGGGAAGGTGGCTACACCTTC
TRBD1,once,TRBJ1-6,TRBV7-8,CASSQRDRGNSPLHF,TGTGCCAGCAGCCAGCGGGACAGAGGAAATTCACCCCTCCACTTT
TRBD1,NA,TRBJ2-1,TRBV9,CASSVADRVNEQFF,TGTGCCAGCAGCGTAGCAGACAGGGTCAATGAGCAGTTCTTC
TRBD2,NA,TRBJ2-3,TRBV5-1,CASSFTLAGTLDTQYF,TGCGCCAGCAGCTTCACACTAGCGGGGACCCTAGATACGCAGTATTTT
NA,NA,TRBJ2-5,TRBV5-1,CASSFRQVRETQYF,TGCGCCAGCAGCTTCAGACAGGTCCGGGAGACCCAGTACTTC
NA,NA,TRBJ2-6,TRBV7-2,CASSPGRVYGANVLTF,TGTGCCAGCAGCCCGGGGCGGGTATACGGGGCCAACGTCCTGACTTTC
TRBD1,NA,TRBJ1-6,TRBV6-1,CASSERTGVGRSPLHF,TGTGCCAGCAGTGAGCGGACAGGCGTAGGTCGTTCACCCCTCCACTTT
NA,NA,TRBJ2-2,TRBV5-1,CASSSTRNTGELFF,TGCGCCAGCAGCTCGACACGGAACACCGGGGAGCTGTTTTTT
TRBD1,NA,TRBJ1-2,TRBV29-1,CSVTGQGALGGYTF,TGCAGCGTCACGGGACAGGGGGCGCTAGGTGGCTACACCTTC
NA,once,TRBJ2-2,TRBV6-1,CASSPTGVFTGELFF,TGTGCCAGCAGTCCCACTGGGGTTTTCACCGGGGAGCTGTTTTTT
NA,NA,TRBJ2-6,TRBV19,CASSIGGSGANVLTF,TGTGCCAGTAGTATTGGAGGATCTGGGGCCAACGTCCTGACTTTC
NA,NA,TRBJ2-5,TRBV5-1,CASSLAGFQETQYF,TGCGCCAGCAGCTTGGCGGGGTTTCAAGAGACCCAGTACTTC
NA,NA,TRBJ1-1,TRBV29-1,CSAQFGQLNTEAFF,TGCAGCGCTCAATTTGGGCAACTGAACACTGAAGCTTTCTTT
TRBD2,NA,TRBJ2-5,TRBV11-2,CASSLDRGLQETQYF,TGTGCCAGCAGCTTAGATAGGGGACTACAAGAGACCCAGTACTTC
NA,NA,TRBJ1-3,TRBV9,CASSPTPTGLSGNTIYF,TGTGCCAGCAGCCCCACTCCGACAGGTCTCTCTGGAAACACCATATATTTT
TRBD2,NA,TRBJ2-6,TRBV2,CASSATGGAGANVLTF,TGTGCCAGCAGCGCCACTGGGGGGGCTGGGGCCAACGTCCTGACTTTC
NA,NA,TRBJ1-2,TRBV7-2,CASSLGGGALNYGYTF,TGTGCCAGCAGCTTAGGGGGGGGAGCCCTAAACTATGGCTACACCTTC
TRBD1,once,TRBJ1-6,TRBV6-6,CASSVLPGQVNSPLHF,TGTGCCAGCAGTGTTCTCCCGGGACAGGTGAATTCACCCCTCCACTTT
NA,NA,TRBJ1-2,TRBV6-1,CASSERLGRGNYGYTF,TGTGCCAGCAGTGAAAGATTGGGGAGGGGGAACTATGGCTACACCTTC
NA,NA,TRBJ2-1,TRBV19,CASSPQANEQFF,TGTGCCAGTAGTCCACAAGCTAATGAGCAGTTCTTC
NA,NA,TRBJ2-5,TRBV5-1,CASSRGDTSQETQYF,TGCGCCAGCAGCCGGGGGGACACCTCACAAGAGACCCAGTACTTC
TRBD2,NA,TRBJ2-1,TRBV6-5,CASSSPGEGNEQFF,TGTGCCAGCAGTTCGCCGGGGGAGGGCAATGAGCAGTTCTTC
TRBD1,NA,TRBJ2-7,TRBV6-6,CASSYDRAYEQYF,TGTGCCAGCAGTTACGACAGGGCCTACGAGCAGTACTTC
NA,few,TRBJ1-5,TRBV7-9,CASSLGTAGQPQHF,TGTGCCAGCAGCTTAGGGACAGCTGGACAGCCCCAGCATTTT
NA,few,TRBJ2-7,TRBV10-3,CAISEDHRSYEQYF,TGTGCCATCAGTGAAGATCACAGATCCTACGAGCAGTACTTC
NA,NA,TRBJ2-5,TRBV19,CASSDRRGETQYF,TGTGCCAGTAGCGACAGGAGGGGAGAGACCCAGTACTTC
NA,NA,TRBJ2-7,TRBV19,CASSIVLGQSSYEQYF,TGTGCCAGTAGTATAGTGCTTGGGCAAAGCTCCTACGAGCAGTACTTC
TRBD1,NA,TRBJ1-1,TRBV5-1,CASSSTGRDTEAFF,TGCGCCAGCAGCTCGACAGGGAGGGACACTGAAGCTTTCTTT
NA,NA,TRBJ1-5,TRBV4-1,CASSQEREPNQPQHF,TGCGCCAGCAGCCAAGAACGCGAGCCGAATCAGCCCCAGCATTTT
TRBD1,NA,TRBJ1-2,TRBV5-8,CASSLYVGQENYGYTF,TGTGCCAGCAGCTTGTATGTGGGACAGGAAAACTATGGCTACACCTTC
TRBD2,NA,TRBJ2-7,TRBV18,CASSPSGVSSYEQYF,TGTGCCAGCTCACCTAGCGGGGTATCGTCCTACGAGCAGTACTTC
TRBD1,NA,TRBJ1-2,TRBV6-5,CASRATGAYGYTF,TGTGCCAGCAGAGCTACAGGGGCCTATGGCTACACCTTC
NA,NA,TRBJ2-7,TRBV6-5,CASWGQGTSYEQYF,TGTGCCAGCTGGGGGCAGGGGACATCCTACGAGCAGTACTTC
NA,NA,TRBJ2-1,TRBV12-5,CASGLLQGGEQFF,TGTGCTAGTGGTTTGCTCCAGGGAGGTGAGCAGTTCTTC
NA,NA,TRBJ1-1,TRBV14,CASSQGAGANTEAFF,TGTGCCAGCAGCCAAGGTGCAGGGGCGAACACTGAAGCTTTCTTT